Each of the 11 T cell receptor beta chains below was sequenced from the same sample in a study of blood T cell repertoires in COVID-19. This table comes from immunoSEQ multiplex PCR, and its TCRdb copy is limited to in-frame clones, with some not included. The sample includes around 320,000 clones, 90% of them seen just once. Sequencing used PBMCs or T cells enriched from blood (not recorded which). The receptors derive from a woman in her 30s who had been exposed to COVID-19.

The chain links TRBV7-9 to TRBJ1-5; 9 nucleotides line up with TRBD1. Germline V gene data show CDR1 as SEHNR and CDR2 as FQNEAQ (reference sequence). The CDR3 spans 15 residues. V lost 5 bases to trimming and J lost 4 bases; unmatched junction nucleotides: 6. CDR3 sequence reads: CASSGQGSMNQPQHF. CDR3 DNA: TGTGCCAGCAGCGGACAGGGGTCGATGAATCAGCCCCAGCATTTT.

V gene TRBV20-1 combines with J gene TRBJ2-7, with 7 bases aligning to TRBD2. Losses at the gene ends were 3 bases for V and 0 bases for J; bases not matched to a gene: 5. This CDR3 is built from 14 residues. Germline V gives CDR1 DFQATT, CDR2 SNEGSKA (reference sequence). The CDR3 loop reads CSASASGSSYEQYF. Here the CDR3 DNA reads TGCAGTGCTAGTGCTAGCGGCTCCTCCTACGAGCAGTACTTC.

The chain couples TRBV6-5 to TRBJ1-3; tentative D call: TRBD1 (6 bases). CDR3 size: 15 residues. Germline CDR1 reads MNHEY; CDR2 reads SVGAGI. The V end was cut by 2 bases, the J end by 2 bases, with 10 bases between. The CDR3 DNA sequence: TGTGCCAGCAGTTACAAAGGGGGACCTGGAAACACCATATATTTT. This codes for CASSYKGGPGNTIYF.

V gene TRBV19 combines with J gene TRBJ1-5, with D possibly TRBD1 on 6 matching bases. CDR1 and CDR2 from the germline V gene are LNHDA and SQIVND (reference sequence). The length of the CDR3 is 13 residues. CDR3 DNA: TGTGCTAGCGAGGGGGATAGCAATCAGCCCCAGCATTTT. As protein: CASEGDSNQPQHF.

This chain links TRBV5-4 with TRBJ2-5; 8 nucleotides match TRBD2. Looked up from germline, CDR1 is SGHNT and CDR2 is YYREEE (reference sequence). This CDR3 spans 15 amino acids. Trimming at V came to 2 bases and at J to 2 bases, leaving 5 bases not matched to a gene. The CDR3 loop is CASSFGGGRQETQYF. For the CDR3, the DNA is TGTGCCAGCAGCTTTGGCGGGGGGCGGCAAGAGACCCAGTACTTC.

The CDR3 bases are TGTGCCAGCACCGCCGGTTCACGGGTACGCACAGATACGCAGTATTTT. This gives the protein CASTAGSRVRTDTQYF. The V gene is TRBV11-2, the J gene TRBJ2-3; the D is unclear. V dropped 7 bases and J dropped 1 base, with 18 bases sitting between them. The germline gives CDR1 SGHAT, CDR2 FQNNGV. The CDR3 contains 16 residues. Together with reference TRBV11-2 and TRBJ2-3, the CDR3 gives the full variable domain: EAGVAQSPRYKIIEKRQSVAFWCNPISGHATLYWYQQILGQGPKLLIQFQNNGVVDDSQLPKDRFSAERLKGVDSTLKIQPAKLEDSAVYLCASTAGSRVRTDTQYFGPGTRLTVL.

This chain connects TRBV7-7 to TRBJ2-1; 8 bases match TRBD2. This CDR3 has 16 residues. V trimming: 4 bases; J trimming: 5 bases; junction bases outside the gene matches: 10. Germline loops: CDR1 SSHAT, CDR2 FNYEAQ (reference sequence). The CDR3 loop reads CASSWGGAGGNNEQFF. The DNA for the CDR3 is TGTGCCAGCAGCTGGGGCGGCGCGGGGGGAAACAATGAGCAGTTCTTC.

The CDR3 protein is CASMGRGKVYEQYF. Here the CDR3 DNA reads TGTGCCAGCATGGGCCGGGGGAAGGTTTACGAGCAGTACTTC. The V and J genes are TRBV2 and TRBJ2-7, with a weak D call TRBD2 (6 bases). The CDR3 covers 14 residues. V lost 7 bases and J lost 4, with 17 bases in between. CDR1 is SNHLY and CDR2 is FYNNEI in the germline V gene.

The chain uses TRBV5-1 and TRBJ2-7; a possible D gene is TRBD1 (6 bases). V lost 0 bases to trimming and J lost 2 bases, with 12 bases between them. Per germline, CDR1 SGHRS and CDR2 YFSETQ. The CDR3 loop spans 15 amino acids. This chain's CDR3 is CASSLGGRWTYEQYF. In nucleotides, the CDR3 is TGCGCCAGCAGCTTGGGGGGGCGGTGGACCTACGAGCAGTACTTC.

This chain links TRBV5-1 with TRBJ1-1; 8 nucleotides agree with TRBD1. The CDR3 runs to 13 residues. Losses at the gene ends were 0 bases for V and 10 bases for J; bases not matched to a gene: 5. CDR1 is SGHRS and CDR2 is YFSETQ in the germline V gene. CDR3 nucleotides: TGCGCCAGCAGCTTGGAAACAGGGGGGCGAGCTTTCTTT. This gives the protein CASSLETGGRAFF.

Only one count was recorded for this clone. This rearrangement joins TRBV5-4 to TRBJ2-3; D perhaps matches TRBD2 (6 bases). Per the germline V gene, CDR1 is SGHNT and CDR2 is YYREEE (reference sequence). V was cut by 6 bases and J by 2 bases, with 10 bases left in between. The CDR3 sequence is 13 residues long. The CDR3 region is CASNGGVTDTQYF. CDR3 bases: TGTGCCAGCAACGGGGGTGTCACAGATACGCAGTATTTT.